These T cell receptor beta chains were read from a single sample in a study of graft-versus-host responses after intestinal transplantation. Their specific antigens are unknown. TCRdb's table, derived via immunoSEQ multiplex PCR, lists solely in-frame clones and lacks some. The profile shows more than 95,000 clones, about nine tenths of them singletons. The input for sequencing was unstimulated CD4+ T cells sorted from spleen or lymph node cells, taken before intestinal transplant. Every receptor here comes from a human donor who received an intestinal transplant. CDR3s include the opening cysteine and the closing phenylalanine or tryptophan. A D gene is named only where the DNA matches it firmly. Clone size is shown for a subset of rows, as once, few, many or a class of expanded clone.

size: -
length: 15
J: TRBJ2-1
D: -
V: TRBV7-9
CDR3: CASSLLYLGANEQFF
DNA: TGTGCCAGCAGCTTACTGTACCTGGGGGCCAATGAGCAGTTCTTC

size: -
length: 14
J: TRBJ1-5
D: TRBD1
V: TRBV19
CDR3: CASRWTGEGRTQHF
DNA: TGTGCCAGTAGATGGACAGGCGAAGGGAGAACCCAGCATTTT

size: -
length: 15
J: TRBJ1-5
D: -
V: TRBV19
CDR3: CASSPRGEGNQPQHF
DNA: TGTGCCAGTAGCCCCCGGGGGGAAGGCAATCAGCCCCAGCATTTT

size: -
length: 11
J: TRBJ2-6
D: -
V: TRBV20-1
CDR3: CSAIGANVLTF
DNA: TGCAGTGCTATAGGGGCCAACGTCCTGACTTTC

size: few
length: 14
J: TRBJ1-5
D: -
V: TRBV30
CDR3: CAWSSVVSNQPQHF
DNA: TGTGCCTGGAGTTCGGTTGTTAGCAATCAGCCCCAGCATTTT

size: -
length: 16
J: TRBJ2-2
D: TRBD1
V: TRBV10-2
CDR3: CASSGDRGGGTGELFF
DNA: TGCGCCAGCAGTGGGGACAGGGGGGGAGGAACCGGGGAGCTGTTTTTT

size: -
length: 16
J: TRBJ1-2
D: -
V: TRBV10-2
CDR3: CASSGVGRTYNYGYTF
DNA: TGCGCCAGCAGTGGGGTGGGGCGAACTTATAACTATGGCTACACCTTC

size: -
length: 13
J: TRBJ1-1
D: -
V: TRBV11-2
CDR3: CASSSSDNTEAFF
DNA: TGTGCCAGCAGCTCTTCAGATAACACTGAAGCTTTCTTT

size: -
length: 14
J: TRBJ1-5
D: -
V: TRBV28
CDR3: CASIIGQSDQPQHF
DNA: TGTGCCAGCATCATTGGGCAGTCAGATCAGCCCCAGCATTTT

size: -
length: 15
J: TRBJ1-2
D: TRBD1
V: TRBV27
CDR3: CASSLLGQGAYGYTF
DNA: TGTGCCAGCAGTTTACTCGGACAGGGGGCTTACGGCTACACCTTC

size: -
length: 15
J: TRBJ1-1
D: -
V: TRBV7-2
CDR3: CASSLEHGMNTEAFF
DNA: TGTGCCAGCAGCTTAGAACACGGGATGAACACTGAAGCTTTCTTT

size: -
length: 12
J: TRBJ2-7
D: -
V: TRBV28
CDR3: CASSFGSTGQYF
DNA: TGTGCCAGCAGTTTCGGTAGCACCGGGCAGTACTTC

size: -
length: 13
J: TRBJ2-1
D: TRBD1
V: TRBV7-9
CDR3: CASSTRQGNEQFF
DNA: TGTGCCAGCAGCACTAGACAGGGCAATGAGCAGTTCTTC

size: -
length: 13
J: TRBJ1-2
D: TRBD1
V: TRBV29-1
CDR3: CSVEENRGYGYTF
DNA: TGCAGCGTGGAAGAGAACAGGGGCTATGGCTACACCTTC

size: once
length: 16
J: TRBJ2-5
D: TRBD2
V: TRBV27
CDR3: CASSPGTARGEETQYF
DNA: TGTGCCAGCAGTCCGGGGACTGCGCGGGGGGAAGAGACCCAGTACTTC

size: once
length: 16
J: TRBJ1-1
D: -
V: TRBV7-9
CDR3: CASSHGWGSLNTEAFF
DNA: TGTGCCAGCAGCCACGGGTGGGGCAGCTTGAACACTGAAGCTTTCTTT

size: -
length: 16
J: TRBJ2-1
D: TRBD1
V: TRBV18
CDR3: CASERGGTGPYNEQFF
DNA: TGTGCCAGCGAACGAGGGGGCACAGGCCCCTACAATGAGCAGTTCTTC

size: -
length: 14
J: TRBJ2-3
D: TRBD2
V: TRBV11-2
CDR3: CASSFGRGGNTQYF
DNA: TGTGCCAGCAGCTTCGGCCGGGGGGGAAATACGCAGTATTTT

size: -
length: 15
J: TRBJ2-7
D: TRBD1
V: TRBV6-5
CDR3: CASSYALGQGYEQYF
DNA: TGTGCCAGCAGTTACGCCTTAGGACAGGGCTACGAGCAGTACTTC

size: -
length: 12
J: TRBJ2-2
D: -
V: TRBV6-6
CDR3: CASRQSAGELFF
DNA: TGTGCCAGCAGGCAGAGCGCCGGGGAGCTGTTTTTT